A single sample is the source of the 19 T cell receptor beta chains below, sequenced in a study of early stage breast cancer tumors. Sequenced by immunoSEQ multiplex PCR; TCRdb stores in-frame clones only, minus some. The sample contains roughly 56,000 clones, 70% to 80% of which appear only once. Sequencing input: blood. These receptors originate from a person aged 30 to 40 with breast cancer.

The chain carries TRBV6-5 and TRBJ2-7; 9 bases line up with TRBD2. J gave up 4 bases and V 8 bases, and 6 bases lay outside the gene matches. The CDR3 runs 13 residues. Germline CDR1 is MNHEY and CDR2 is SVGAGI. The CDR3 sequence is CASGRSGRYEQYF. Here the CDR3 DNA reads TGTGCCAGCGGCCGTAGCGGGAGATACGAGCAGTACTTC.

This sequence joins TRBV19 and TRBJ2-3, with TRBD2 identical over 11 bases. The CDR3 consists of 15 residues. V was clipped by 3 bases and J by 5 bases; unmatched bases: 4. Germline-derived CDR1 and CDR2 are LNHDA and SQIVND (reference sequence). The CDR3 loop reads CASSISGRAGDTQYF. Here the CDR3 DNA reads TGTGCCAGTAGTATTAGCGGGAGGGCCGGAGATACGCAGTATTTT.

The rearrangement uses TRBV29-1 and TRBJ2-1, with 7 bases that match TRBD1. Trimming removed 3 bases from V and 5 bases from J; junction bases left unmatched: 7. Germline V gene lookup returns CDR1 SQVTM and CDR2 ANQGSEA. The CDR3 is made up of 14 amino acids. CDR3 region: CSVEGAQGDNEQFF. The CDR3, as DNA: TGCAGCGTTGAGGGGGCGCAGGGGGACAATGAGCAGTTCTTC.

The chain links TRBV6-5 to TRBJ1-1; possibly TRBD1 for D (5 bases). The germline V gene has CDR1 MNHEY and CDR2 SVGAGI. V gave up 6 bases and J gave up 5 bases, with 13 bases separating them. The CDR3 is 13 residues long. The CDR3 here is CASRDTVETEAFF. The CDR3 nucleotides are TGTGCCAGCAGGGACACCGTCGAGACTGAAGCTTTCTTT.

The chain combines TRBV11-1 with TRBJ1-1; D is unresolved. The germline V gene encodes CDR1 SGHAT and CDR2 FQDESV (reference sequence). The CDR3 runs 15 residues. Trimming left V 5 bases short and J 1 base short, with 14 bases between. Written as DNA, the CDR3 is TGTGCCAGCAGCCCGATTTGGGGAGGGAACACTGAAGCTTTCTTT. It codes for CASSPIWGGNTEAFF. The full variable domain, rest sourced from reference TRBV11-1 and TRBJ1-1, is EAEVAQSPRYKITEKSQAVAFWCDPISGHATLYWYRQILGQGPELLVQFQDESVVDDSQLPKDRFSAERLKGVDSTLKIQPAELGDSAMYLCASSPIWGGNTEAFFGQGTRLTVV.

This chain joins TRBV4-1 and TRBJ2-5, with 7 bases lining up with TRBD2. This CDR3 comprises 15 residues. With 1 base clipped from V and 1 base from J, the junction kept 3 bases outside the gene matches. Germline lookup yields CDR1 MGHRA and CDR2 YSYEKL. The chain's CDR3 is CASSQVAGTQETQYF. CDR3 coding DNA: TGCGCCAGCAGCCAAGTAGCGGGTACCCAAGAGACCCAGTACTTC.

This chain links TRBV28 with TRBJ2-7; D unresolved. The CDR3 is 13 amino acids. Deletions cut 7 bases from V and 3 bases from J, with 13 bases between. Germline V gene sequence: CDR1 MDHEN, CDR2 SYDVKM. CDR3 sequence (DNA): TGTGCCAGCACCCTTCCCCAGCGCTACGAGCAGTACTTC. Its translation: CASTLPQRYEQYF.

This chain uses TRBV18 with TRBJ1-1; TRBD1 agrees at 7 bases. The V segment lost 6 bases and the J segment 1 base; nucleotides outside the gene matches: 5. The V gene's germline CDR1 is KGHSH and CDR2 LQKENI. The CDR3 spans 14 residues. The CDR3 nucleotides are TGTGCCAGCTCCGGACAGGTACAGAACACTGAAGCTTTCTTT. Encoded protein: CASSGQVQNTEAFF.

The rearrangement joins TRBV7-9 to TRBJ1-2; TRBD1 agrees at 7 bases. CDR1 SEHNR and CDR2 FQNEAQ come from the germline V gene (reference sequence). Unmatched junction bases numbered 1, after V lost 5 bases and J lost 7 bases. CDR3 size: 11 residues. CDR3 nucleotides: TGTGCCAGCAGCAGGGGGCTTGGCTACACCTTC. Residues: CASSRGLGYTF.

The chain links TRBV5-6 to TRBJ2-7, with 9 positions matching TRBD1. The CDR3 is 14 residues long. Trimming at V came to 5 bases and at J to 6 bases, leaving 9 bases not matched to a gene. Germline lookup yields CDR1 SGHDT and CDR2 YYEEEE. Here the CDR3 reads CASSPGTGFIEQYF. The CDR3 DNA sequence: TGTGCCAGCAGTCCCGGGACAGGGTTTATCGAGCAGTACTTC.

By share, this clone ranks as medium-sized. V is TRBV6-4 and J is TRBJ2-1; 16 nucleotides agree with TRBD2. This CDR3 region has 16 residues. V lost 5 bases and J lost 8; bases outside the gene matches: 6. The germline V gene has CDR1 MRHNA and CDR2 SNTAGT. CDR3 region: CASSSAGTSGGDEQFF. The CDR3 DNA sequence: TGTGCCAGCAGTAGCGCCGGGACTAGCGGGGGGGATGAGCAGTTCTTC.

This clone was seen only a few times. The CDR3 region is CASSLGSLGDGYTF. The DNA of the CDR3 is TGTGCCAGCAGCTTAGGTTCTCTAGGGGATGGCTACACCTTC. The chain combines TRBV7-9 with TRBJ1-2; tentatively, D is TRBD1 (5 bases). The ends were cut back, 1 base at V and 6 bases at J, with 12 bases in the middle. From germline, CDR1 is SEHNR and CDR2 FQNEAQ (reference sequence). CDR3 length: 14 residues.

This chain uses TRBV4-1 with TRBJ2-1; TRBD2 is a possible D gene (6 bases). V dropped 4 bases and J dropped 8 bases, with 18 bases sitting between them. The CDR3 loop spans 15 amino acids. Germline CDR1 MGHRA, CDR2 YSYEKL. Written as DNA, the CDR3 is TGCGCCAGCAGCCCCTTCGGAGGGATAGGTTATGAGCAGTTCTTC. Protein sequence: CASSPFGGIGYEQFF.

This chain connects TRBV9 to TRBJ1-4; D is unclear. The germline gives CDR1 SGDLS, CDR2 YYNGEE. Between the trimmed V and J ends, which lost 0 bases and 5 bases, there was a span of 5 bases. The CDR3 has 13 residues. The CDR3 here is CASSVEGNEKLFF. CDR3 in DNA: TGTGCCAGCAGCGTAGAAGGGAATGAAAAACTGTTTTTT.

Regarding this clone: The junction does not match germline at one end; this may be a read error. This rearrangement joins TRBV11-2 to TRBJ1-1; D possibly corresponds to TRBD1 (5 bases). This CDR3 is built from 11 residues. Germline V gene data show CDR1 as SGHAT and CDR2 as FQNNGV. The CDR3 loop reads CASSLEGKAFF. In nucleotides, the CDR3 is TGTGCCAGCAGTTTAGAGGGGAAAGCTTTCTTT.

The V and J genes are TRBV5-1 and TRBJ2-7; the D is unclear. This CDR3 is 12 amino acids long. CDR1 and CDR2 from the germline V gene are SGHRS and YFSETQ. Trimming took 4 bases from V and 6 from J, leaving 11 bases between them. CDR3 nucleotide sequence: TGCGCCAGCAGCCCCTTTTTTGGCGAGCAGTACTTC. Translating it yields CASSPFFGEQYF.

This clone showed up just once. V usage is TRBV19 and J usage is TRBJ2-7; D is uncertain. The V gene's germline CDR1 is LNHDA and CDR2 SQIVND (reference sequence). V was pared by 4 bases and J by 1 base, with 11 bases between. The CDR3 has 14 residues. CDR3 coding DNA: TGTGCCAGTAGTACCCGCCTTGGGTCCTACGAGCAGTACTTC. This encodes CASSTRLGSYEQYF.

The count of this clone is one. In DNA, the CDR3 is TGTGCCATCAGGCCAGGGAGGACCGGGGAGCTGTTTTTT. This translates into CAIRPGRTGELFF. The chain couples TRBV10-3 to TRBJ2-2, with D possibly being TRBD2 (6 bases). In germline, CDR1 is ENHRY, CDR2 SYGVKD. The ends were cut back, 6 bases at V and 5 bases at J, with 10 bases in the middle. The CDR3 has 13 residues.

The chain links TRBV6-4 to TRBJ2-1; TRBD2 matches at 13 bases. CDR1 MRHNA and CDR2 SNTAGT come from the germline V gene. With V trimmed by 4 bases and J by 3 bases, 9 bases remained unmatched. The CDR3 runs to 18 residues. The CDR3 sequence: CASSAGLAGTGSYNEQFF. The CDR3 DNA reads TGTGCCAGCAGTGCGGGACTAGCGGGAACAGGAAGCTACAATGAGCAGTTCTTC.